Listed here are 14 T cell receptor beta chains from one sample, sequenced in a study of Graves' ophthalmopathy and Graves' hyperthyroidism. Beta-chain TCR CDR3 regions were amplified from RNA transcripts. The library came from an HTBI-primed first-round RT-PCR and a second-round multiplex PCR. Via MiXCR, TCRdb re-called the multiplex PCR reads, giving one row per CDR3 protein. The data contain some 240,000 distinct CDR3 sequences, around 42% of them singletons. The sample consisted of peripheral blood. The origin of the receptors is an adult man with Graves' ophthalmopathy.

In this sample, this clonotype turned up a few times. This chain uses TRBV2 with TRBJ2-7; tentative D call: TRBD1 (5 bases). Deletions cut 4 bases from V and 0 bases from J, with 10 bases between. CDR3 size: 14 residues. Germline CDR1 is SNHLY and CDR2 is FYNNEI. The CDR3 is CASSGHRSSYEQYF. The CDR3 DNA sequence: TGTGCCAGCAGTGGTCACAGGAGCTCCTACGAGCAGTACTTC.

The sample holds one count of this clonotype. The chain joins TRBV7-9 to TRBJ2-7; D is perhaps TRBD1 (5 bases). The V gene's germline CDR1 is SEHNR and CDR2 FQNEAQ (reference sequence). The CDR3 sequence is 14 residues long. Trimming removed 5 bases at V and 7 bases at J, with 18 bases between. In DNA, the CDR3 is TGTGCCAGCAGCCCCGGACAACAGAGTTTGGAGCAGTACTTC. Amino acid sequence: CASSPGQQSLEQYF.

A few counts support this clonotype. The rearrangement links TRBV12-3 or TRBV12-4 to TRBJ1-1; the D is unclear. The CDR3 spans 15 residues. Trimming left V 4 bases short and J 0 bases short, with 12 bases between. CDR3 amino acids: CASSYRTAMNTEAFF. CDR3 bases: TGTGCCAGCAGTTACCGGACGGCGATGAACACTGAAGCTTTCTTT.

The chain links TRBV2 to TRBJ1-1, with D possibly matching TRBD1 (5 bases). Germline lookup yields CDR1 SNHLY and CDR2 FYNNEI. The CDR3 has 13 amino acids. Between the trimmed V and J ends, which lost 7 bases and 1 base, there was a span of 10 bases. The CDR3 loop is CASTRQKNTEAFF. The CDR3, as DNA: TGTGCCAGCACCAGACAGAAGAACACTGAAGCTTTCTTT.

The chain uses TRBV14 and TRBJ2-5; D remains ambiguous. Germline V gene sequence: CDR1 SGHDN, CDR2 FVKESK. The CDR3 has 15 residues. The V and J ends lost 4 bases and 0 bases respectively, with 12 bases between them. In nucleotides, the CDR3 is TGTGCCAGCAGCCGCAGTGGGCTGTACCAAGAGACCCAGTACTTC. This translates into CASSRSGLYQETQYF.

This clonotype was detected a few times. V is TRBV7-8 and J is TRBJ1-2, with D perhaps TRBD1 (5 bases). CDR1 is SGHVS, CDR2 FQNEAQ, per germline. V dropped 6 bases and J dropped 4 bases, with 15 bases sitting between them. This CDR3 is built from 14 residues. CDR3 sequence: CASSPGRSGYGYTF. The CDR3 DNA follows: TGTGCCAGCAGTCCAGGGAGATCGGGCTATGGCTACACCTTC.

The V and J genes are TRBV29-1 and TRBJ1-5, with a tentative D call TRBD1 (5 bases). The CDR3 has 13 residues. Germline V gene data show CDR1 as SQVTM and CDR2 as ANQGSEA. V was trimmed by 4 bases and J by 3 bases, leaving 10 bases between them. This CDR3 reads CSVVEGLNQPQHF. CDR3 DNA sequence: TGCAGCGTTGTGGAGGGGCTCAATCAGCCCCAGCATTTT.

This clonotype was found once. V usage is TRBV6-5 and J usage is TRBJ2-7; the match to TRBD1 covers 8 bases. The germline V gene has CDR1 MNHEY and CDR2 SVGAGI. V dropped 3 bases and J dropped 4; count of bases not matched to a gene: 5. The CDR3 sequence is 14 residues long. The CDR3 loop is CASSYKDRVYEQYF. The CDR3 bases are TGTGCCAGCAGTTATAAGGACAGGGTATACGAGCAGTACTTC.

The chain combines TRBV29-1 with TRBJ2-7; 8 bases agree with TRBD2. The CDR3 totals 14 residues. Losses at the gene ends were 6 bases for V and 5 bases for J; bases not matched to a gene: 12. CDR1 SQVTM and CDR2 ANQGSEA come from the germline V gene. The CDR3 nucleotides are TGCAGCGTAGTCCACCCGACTAGCGCTAACGAGCAGTACTTC. The encoded protein is CSVVHPTSANEQYF.

This clonotype was found many times. This chain connects TRBV24-1 to TRBJ1-2; the D gene is possibly TRBD1 (6 bases). V was pared by 1 base and J by 2 bases, with 10 bases between. The CDR3 is 15 amino acids. Germline lookup yields CDR1 KGHDR and CDR2 SFDVKD. The CDR3 reads CATSDLDGQNYGYTF. CDR3 DNA sequence: TGTGCCACCAGTGATTTAGATGGACAGAACTATGGCTACACCTTC.

The V and J genes are TRBV10-1 and TRBJ2-2, with 9 positions matching TRBD2. This CDR3 spans 17 amino acids. J lost 6 bases, V lost 3 bases, and 11 bases had no gene match. The germline V gene encodes CDR1 WNHNN and CDR2 SYGVQD (reference sequence). CDR3 sequence: CASSDAPGAGGAGELFF. For the CDR3, the DNA is TGCGCCAGCAGTGATGCCCCAGGGGCGGGAGGGGCCGGGGAGCTGTTTTTT.

This clonotype appeared once. This chain joins TRBV3-1 and TRBJ2-7; D not certain. CDR1 is LGHDT, CDR2 YNNKEL, per germline (reference sequence). Between the trimmed V and J ends, which lost 1 base and 0 bases, there was a span of 7 bases. The CDR3 sequence is 14 residues long. Here the CDR3 reads CASSQGPSSYEQYF. CDR3 coding DNA: TGTGCCAGCAGCCAAGGACCCAGCTCCTACGAGCAGTACTTC.

The chain has TRBV9 and TRBJ2-5; 12 bases align to TRBD1. Germline CDR1 SGDLS, CDR2 YYNGEE. This CDR3 spans 14 amino acids. J gave up 6 bases and V 4 bases, and 4 bases lay outside the gene matches. The CDR3 is CASSPGQGAKTQYF. As DNA, the CDR3 is TGTGCCAGCAGCCCGGGACAGGGGGCAAAGACCCAGTACTTC.

This clonotype was observed a handful of times. V gene TRBV20-1 combines with J gene TRBJ2-7; weak D call: TRBD1 (5 bases). V dropped 3 bases and J dropped 4 bases, with 7 bases sitting between them. The CDR3 is 11 residues long. The germline V gene encodes CDR1 DFQATT and CDR2 SNEGSKA (reference sequence). The DNA of the CDR3 is TGCAGTGCTAGTAGGGGTTACGAGCAGTACTTC. As protein: CSASRGYEQYF.